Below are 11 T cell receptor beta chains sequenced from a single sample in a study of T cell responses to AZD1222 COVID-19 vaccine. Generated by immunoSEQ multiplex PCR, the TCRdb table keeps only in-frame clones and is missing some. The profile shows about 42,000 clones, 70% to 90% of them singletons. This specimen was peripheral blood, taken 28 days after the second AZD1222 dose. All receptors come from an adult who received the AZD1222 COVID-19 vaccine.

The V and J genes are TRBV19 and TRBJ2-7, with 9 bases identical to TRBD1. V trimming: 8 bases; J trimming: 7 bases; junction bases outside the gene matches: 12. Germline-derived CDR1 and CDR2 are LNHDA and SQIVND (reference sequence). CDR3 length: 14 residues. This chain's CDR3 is CASRPAGQGGEQYF. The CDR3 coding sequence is TGTGCCAGTCGACCGGCGGGACAGGGCGGGGAGCAGTACTTC.

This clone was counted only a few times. Written as DNA, the CDR3 is TGCGCCAGCAGCCAAGATGATGGGGCAGGAGCTGGGGCCAACGTCCTGACTTTC. It is translated as CASSQDDGAGAGANVLTF. The J gene is TRBJ2-6, the V gene TRBV4-1, with D possibly matching TRBD1 (5 bases). Trimming removed 0 bases from V and 2 bases from J, with 14 bases in between. CDR3 length: 18 residues. Germline CDR1 and CDR2: MGHRA and YSYEKL.

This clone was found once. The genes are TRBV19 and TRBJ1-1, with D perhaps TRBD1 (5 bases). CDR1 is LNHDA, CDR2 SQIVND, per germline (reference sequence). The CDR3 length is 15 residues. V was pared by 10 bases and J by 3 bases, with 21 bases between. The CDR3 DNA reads TGTGCCAAGGTCGGGGCAATGGTCCCGTACACTGAAGCTTTCTTT. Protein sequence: CAKVGAMVPYTEAFF.

CDR3 coding DNA: TGTGCCAGTAGTGAGGATTGGACCTGGGGGTATGGCTACACCTTC. This translates into CASSEDWTWGYGYTF. This rearrangement joins TRBV19 to TRBJ1-2; weak D call: TRBD1 (5 bases). V lost 5 bases and J lost 5, with 18 bases in between. CDR3 size: 15 residues. The V gene's germline CDR1 is LNHDA and CDR2 SQIVND (reference sequence).

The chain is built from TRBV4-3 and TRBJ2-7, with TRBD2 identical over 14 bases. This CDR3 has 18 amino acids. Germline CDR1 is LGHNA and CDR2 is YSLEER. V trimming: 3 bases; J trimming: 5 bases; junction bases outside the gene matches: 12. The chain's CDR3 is CASSQYPGLAGEGNEQYF. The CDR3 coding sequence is TGCGCCAGCAGCCAGTATCCGGGACTAGCGGGAGAGGGTAACGAGCAGTACTTC.

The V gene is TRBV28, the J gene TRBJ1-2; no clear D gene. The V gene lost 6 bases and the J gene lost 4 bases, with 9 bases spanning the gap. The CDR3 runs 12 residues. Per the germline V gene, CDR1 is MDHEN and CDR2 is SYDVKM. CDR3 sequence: CASSRSSYGYTF. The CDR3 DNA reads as TGTGCCAGCAGCCGAAGTTCCTATGGCTACACCTTC.

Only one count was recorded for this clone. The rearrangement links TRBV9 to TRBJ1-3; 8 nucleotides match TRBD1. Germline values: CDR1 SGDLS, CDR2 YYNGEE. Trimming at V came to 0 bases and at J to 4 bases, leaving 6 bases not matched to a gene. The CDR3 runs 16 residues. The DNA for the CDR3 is TGTGCCAGCAGCGTAGGAACAGGGGGAGGAGGAAACACCATATATTTT. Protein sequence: CASSVGTGGGGNTIYF.

CDR3 DNA sequence: TGTGCCAGCATTTCCCCAGGGCTGAACACTGAAGCTTTCTTT. It codes for CASISPGLNTEAFF. The J gene is TRBJ1-1, the V gene TRBV6-6; perhaps TRBD1 as D (5 bases). Germline CDR1 is MNHNY and CDR2 is SVGAGI (reference sequence). The CDR3 runs 14 residues. The V end lost 7 bases, the J end lost 0 bases, and 12 bases lay between the germline ends.

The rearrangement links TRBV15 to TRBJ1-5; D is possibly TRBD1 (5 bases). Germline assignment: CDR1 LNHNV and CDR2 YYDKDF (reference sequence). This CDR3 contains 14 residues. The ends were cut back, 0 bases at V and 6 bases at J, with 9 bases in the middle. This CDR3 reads CATSRDRGGQPQHF. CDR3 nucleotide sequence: TGTGCCACCAGCAGAGATAGGGGAGGTCAGCCCCAGCATTTT. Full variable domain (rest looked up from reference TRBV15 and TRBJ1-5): DAMVIQNPRYQVTQFGKPVTLSCSQTLNHNVMYWYQQKSSQAPKLLFHYYDKDFNNEADTPDNFQSRRPNTSFCFLDIRSPGLGDTAMYLCATSRDRGGQPQHFGDGTRLSIL.

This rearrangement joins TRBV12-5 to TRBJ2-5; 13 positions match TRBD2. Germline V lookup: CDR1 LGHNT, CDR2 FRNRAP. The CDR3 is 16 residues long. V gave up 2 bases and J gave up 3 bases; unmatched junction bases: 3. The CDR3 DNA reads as TGTGCTAGTGGTTTGCCCGGGACTAGCGGGGAAGAGACCCAGTACTTC. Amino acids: CASGLPGTSGEETQYF.

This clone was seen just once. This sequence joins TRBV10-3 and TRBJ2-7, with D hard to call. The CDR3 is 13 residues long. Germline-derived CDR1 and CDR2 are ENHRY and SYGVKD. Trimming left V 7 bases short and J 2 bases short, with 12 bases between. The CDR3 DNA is TGTGCCATCACTATAGACACCGCCTACGAGCAGTACTTC. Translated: CAITIDTAYEQYF.